These 26 T cell receptor beta chains were all obtained from the same sample, sequenced in a study of neurological immune-mediated disorders. TCRdb analysed the 5' RACE reads with MiXCR anew, one entry per CDR3 protein. There are roughly 48,000 distinct CDR3 sequences in the sample; roughly 13% occur only once, and 9% lies in the top ten. The time point here: longitudinal time-point 3. The material sequenced was PBMCs. These receptors were taken from a male donor with HTLV-1-associated myelopathy (HAM/TSP).

This clonotype has at least ten counts. The chain uses TRBV7-9 and TRBJ2-5; 7 bases agree with TRBD1. The germline V gene has CDR1 SEHNR and CDR2 FQNEAQ (reference sequence). V dropped 4 bases and J dropped 4; count of bases not matched to a gene: 3. The CDR3 is 13 amino acids. DNA for the CDR3: TGTGCCAGCAGCTGGGACAGAGCAGAGACCCAGTACTTC. Amino acids: CASSWDRAETQYF.

This clonotype was picked up many times. The chain couples TRBV6-6 to TRBJ2-1, with TRBD2 matching 8 bases. This CDR3 has 13 residues. Germline CDR1 is MNHNY and CDR2 is SVGAGI (reference sequence). V trimming: 5 bases; J trimming: 6 bases; junction bases outside the gene matches: 3. CDR3 DNA: TGTGCCAGCAGTCTTAGCGGGGTCAATGAGCAGTTCTTC. Translation gives CASSLSGVNEQFF.

This clonotype was seen ten or more times. The V gene is TRBV10-2, the J gene TRBJ2-7, with D perhaps matching TRBD2 (6 bases). V shed 7 bases and J shed 5 bases, with 12 bases lying between them. The CDR3 sequence is 12 residues long. The germline gives CDR1 WSHSY, CDR2 SAAADI. This CDR3 is CASNGGADEQYF. The CDR3 coding sequence is TGCGCCAGCAACGGAGGGGCAGACGAGCAGTACTTC.

This clonotype occurred many times. The V and J genes are TRBV20-1 and TRBJ1-1; D remains ambiguous. V was trimmed by 2 bases and J by 1 base, leaving 20 bases between them. Germline V lookup: CDR1 DFQATT, CDR2 SNEGSKA (reference sequence). The CDR3 extends over 17 amino acids. The CDR3 DNA reads TGCAGTGCTAGACCGACGAGGGCGAGAAACAAGAACACTGAAGCTTTCTTT. Translated, it gives CSARPTRARNKNTEAFF.

This clonotype was seen many times. The chain couples TRBV7-2 to TRBJ2-7; perhaps TRBD1 as D (5 bases). Germline CDR1 is SGHTA and CDR2 is FQGNSA. Trimming shortened V by 3 bases and J by 12 bases, and 15 bases separated the two germline ends. This CDR3 spans 12 amino acids. The CDR3 nucleotides read TGTGCCAGCAGCTTGATGACAGAGACACTGTACTTC. Protein product: CASSLMTETLYF.

This clonotype was picked up many times. The DNA of the CDR3 is TGTGCCAGCAGCTTAGAAGGGGGAATTAACTATGGCTACACCTTC. Protein: CASSLEGGINYGYTF. This chain uses TRBV7-2 with TRBJ1-2; D possibly corresponds to TRBD1 (6 bases). CDR3 size: 15 residues. Per germline, CDR1 SGHTA and CDR2 FQGNSA. The V end lost 1 base, the J end lost 1 base, and 10 bases lay between the germline ends.

This chain joins TRBV7-9 and TRBJ2-6; tentative D call: TRBD2 (6 bases). The CDR3 sequence is 17 residues long. The V end was cut by 5 bases, the J end by 0 bases, with 14 bases between. CDR1 and CDR2 from the germline V gene are SEHNR and FQNEAQ (reference sequence). CDR3 sequence (DNA): TGTGCCAGCAGCCCTATAGGACTAAGCTCTGGGGCCAACGTCCTGACTTTC. Its protein is CASSPIGLSSGANVLTF.

In this sample, this clonotype turned up many times. CDR3 in amino acids: CASSNRANEKLFF. Here the CDR3 DNA reads TGTGCCAGTAGCAACAGGGCTAATGAAAAACTGTTTTTT. The chain carries TRBV19 and TRBJ1-4; TRBD1 might be the D (6 bases). The CDR3 covers 13 residues. V lost 6 bases, J lost 3 bases, and 8 bases lay in between. CDR1 and CDR2 (germline): LNHDA, SQIVND (reference sequence).

This clonotype has a count of ten or more. V and J are TRBV28 and TRBJ2-3; no reliable D call. The germline gives CDR1 MDHEN, CDR2 SYDVKM. The CDR3 is made up of 12 amino acids. V was clipped by 7 bases and J by 8 bases, with 13 bases between them. This CDR3 reads CASKGPLGTQYF. In nucleotides, the CDR3 is TGTGCCAGCAAGGGTCCCCTTGGTACGCAGTATTTT.

This clonotype was found many times. V gene TRBV5-1 combines with J gene TRBJ2-6; the D is unclear. V gave up 4 bases and J gave up 0 bases, with 8 bases separating them. Germline V gene lookup returns CDR1 SGHRS and CDR2 YFSETQ. The CDR3 is 15 residues long. DNA of the CDR3: TGCGCCAGCAGCATTTCGAACTCTGGGGCCAACGTCCTGACTTTC. It yields the protein CASSISNSGANVLTF.

This clonotype was seen many times. The chain has TRBV5-1 and TRBJ2-5; TRBD1 matches 7 bases. J gave up 2 bases and V 4 bases, and 5 bases lay outside the gene matches. CDR1 SGHRS and CDR2 YFSETQ come from the germline V gene. This CDR3 region has 14 residues. The CDR3 region has the DNA TGCGCCAGCAGCCACGGGACAGTTCAAGAGACCCAGTACTTC. Its protein is CASSHGTVQETQYF. Variable domain in full (rest from reference TRBV5-1 and TRBJ2-5): KAGVTQTPRYLIKTRGQQVTLSCSPISGHRSVSWYQQTPGQGLQFLFEYFSETQRNKGNFPGRFSGRQFSNSRSEMNVSTLELGDSALYLCASSHGTVQETQYFGPGTRLLVL.

This clonotype was seen repeatedly, ten times or more. The genes are TRBV11-2 and TRBJ2-2, with unresolved D. Trimming removed 1 base at V and 6 bases at J, with 9 bases between. The CDR3 is 14 residues long. Germline CDR1 is SGHAT and CDR2 is FQNNGV. CDR3 loop: CASSLVRGAGELFF. CDR3 nucleotides: TGTGCCAGCAGCTTAGTACGAGGTGCCGGGGAGCTGTTTTTT.

The chain employs TRBV6-5 and TRBJ2-1, with 7 bases matching TRBD2. The CDR3 has 17 residues. CDR1 is MNHEY and CDR2 is SVGAGI in the germline V gene. J was trimmed by 4 bases and V by 1 base; bases with no gene match: 10. CDR3: CASSYFSGMGGYNEQFF. The CDR3 bases are TGTGCCAGCAGTTACTTTTCCGGGATGGGAGGGTACAATGAGCAGTTCTTC.

This clonotype was picked up many times. The chain combines TRBV6-6 with TRBJ2-7; 9 bases align to TRBD1. The CDR3 consists of 16 residues. CDR1 MNHNY and CDR2 SVGAGI come from the germline V gene (reference sequence). Unmatched junction bases numbered 9, after V lost 2 bases and J lost 4 bases. The CDR3 region is CASSYTGGATPYEQYF. In DNA form, the CDR3 reads TGTGCCAGCAGTTACACAGGGGGCGCGACCCCTTACGAGCAGTACTTC.

The sample holds a few counts of this clonotype. This rearrangement joins TRBV20-1 to TRBJ1-5; D gene ambiguous. The CDR3 contains 13 residues. Per the germline V gene, CDR1 is DFQATT and CDR2 is SNEGSKA (reference sequence). Trimming stripped 3 bases from V and 0 bases from J, with 6 bases between. The CDR3, as DNA: TGCAGTGCTAGTGAGGATAGCAATCAGCCCCAGCATTTT. Residues: CSASEDSNQPQHF.

This clonotype was seen ten or more times. The chain recombines TRBV5-1 with TRBJ2-1, with D perhaps TRBD2 (6 bases). Trimming took 4 bases from V and 3 from J, leaving 11 bases between them. The CDR3 runs to 14 residues. Germline lookup yields CDR1 SGHRS and CDR2 YFSETQ. DNA of the CDR3: TGCGCCAGCAGCCCGGGGACTGACTACAATGAGCAGTTCTTC. Translating gives CASSPGTDYNEQFF. The full variable domain, with the rest looked up from reference TRBV5-1 and TRBJ2-1, is KAGVTQTPRYLIKTRGQQVTLSCSPISGHRSVSWYQQTPGQGLQFLFEYFSETQRNKGNFPGRFSGRQFSNSRSEMNVSTLELGDSALYLCASSPGTDYNEQFFGPGTRLTVL.

In its sample, this clonotype was seen many times. The rearrangement links TRBV20-1 to TRBJ2-5; no clear D gene. V was cut by 3 bases and J by 0 bases, with 5 bases left in between. This CDR3 comprises 12 residues. Germline CDR1 is DFQATT and CDR2 is SNEGSKA (reference sequence). The CDR3 sequence: CSARDHQETQYF. The DNA for the CDR3 is TGCAGTGCTAGGGACCACCAAGAGACCCAGTACTTC.

The chain is built from TRBV18 and TRBJ2-5; D remains ambiguous. Trimming pared 2 bases from V and 8 bases from J, leaving 12 bases between. This CDR3 is built from 13 residues. Looked up from germline, CDR1 is KGHSH and CDR2 is LQKENI. The CDR3 coding sequence is TGTGCCAGCTCACCATGGGCTGGGGATACCCAGTACTTC. The encoded protein is CASSPWAGDTQYF. Full variable domain (remainder filled in from reference TRBV18 and TRBJ2-5): NAGVMQNPRHLVRRRGQEARLRCSPMKGHSHVYWYRQLPEEGLKFMVYLQKENIIDESGMPKERFSAEFPKEGPSILRIQQVVRGDSAAYFCASSPWAGDTQYFGPGTRLLVL.

In its sample, this clonotype was seen many times. The V gene is TRBV5-1, the J gene TRBJ1-5; D is perhaps TRBD1 (5 bases). This CDR3 has 15 residues. The germline V and J ends were trimmed by 2 bases and 4 bases, with 13 bases remaining between them. Per the germline V gene, CDR1 is SGHRS and CDR2 is YFSETQ. The DNA for the CDR3 is TGCGCCAGCAGCTTAACCGGGACGGGAAATCAGCCCCAGCATTTT. This translates into CASSLTGTGNQPQHF.

This clonotype is labeled medium-sized. The chain recombines TRBV27 with TRBJ2-3; 8 positions agree with TRBD2. The CDR3 totals 16 residues. V dropped 6 bases and J dropped 4; count of bases not matched to a gene: 12. Germline V gene lookup returns CDR1 MNHEY and CDR2 SMNVEV (reference sequence). CDR3 DNA sequence: TGTGCCAGCAGCCCGGGGCCGGGACTAGGGTCAGATACGCAGTATTTT. Translated: CASSPGPGLGSDTQYF.

This clonotype was recorded many times. The chain carries TRBV20-1 and TRBJ2-7, with 8 nucleotides matching TRBD1. Germline lookup yields CDR1 DFQATT and CDR2 SNEGSKA (reference sequence). The V segment lost 3 bases and the J segment 3 bases; nucleotides outside the gene matches: 4. The CDR3 consists of 13 residues. CDR3 loop: CSARGTGVYEQYF. The CDR3 DNA follows: TGCAGTGCTAGGGGGACAGGAGTCTACGAGCAGTACTTC.

This clonotype has a count of ten or more. V is TRBV12-3 or TRBV12-4 and J is TRBJ2-4; TRBD2 matches 8 bases. V was clipped by 7 bases and J by 2 bases; unmatched bases: 13. The CDR3 contains 17 residues. For the CDR3, the DNA is TGTGCCAGCACTCTACACGGGGGGGGGCTTCCCAAAAACATTCAGTACTTC. It encodes CASTLHGGGLPKNIQYF.

This clonotype was seen at least ten times. The gene calls are TRBV7-8 and TRBJ2-7; 7 positions agree with TRBD1. CDR3 length: 14 residues. Germline values: CDR1 SGHVS, CDR2 FQNEAQ. J was trimmed by 2 bases and V by 3 bases; bases with no gene match: 4. CDR3 amino acids: CASSLGQRTYEQYF. The CDR3 coding sequence is TGTGCCAGCAGCTTGGGACAGCGAACCTACGAGCAGTACTTC.

On this clonotype: A read error may produce the germline difference seen at one junction end. The chain uses TRBV7-2 and TRBJ2-7, with TRBD1 as a possible D gene (7 bases). The germline V gene encodes CDR1 SGHTA and CDR2 FQGNSA. This CDR3 has 15 amino acids. The CDR3 loop is CASSPGRDRVYELYF. CDR3 nucleotide sequence: TGTGCCAGCAGCCCCGGGAGAGACAGGGTGTACGAGCTGTACTTC.

This clonotype was seen many times. V usage is TRBV4-3 and J usage is TRBJ1-3; D gene unclear. V gave up 3 bases and J gave up 2 bases, with 11 bases separating them. Per germline, CDR1 LGHNA and CDR2 YSLEER. The CDR3 loop spans 15 amino acids. CDR3 coding DNA: TGCGCCAGCAGCCAGGGAGGAGGGACTGGAAACACCATATATTTT. Translated: CASSQGGGTGNTIYF.

This clonotype was seen repeatedly, ten times or more. This chain joins TRBV5-1 and TRBJ2-5; 9 nucleotides line up with TRBD2. This CDR3 has 16 residues. V shed 4 bases, J shed 5 bases, and the junction held 12 bases outside the gene matches. The germline V gene has CDR1 SGHRS and CDR2 YFSETQ. The CDR3 reads CASSLGSGGQWETQYF. The CDR3 DNA reads TGCGCCAGCAGCCTTGGAAGCGGGGGGCAGTGGGAGACCCAGTACTTC.